The clone carrying this T cell receptor beta chain occurred many times. Antigen specificity is unknown. The V end lost 5 bases, the J end lost 8 bases, and 12 bases lay between the germline ends. The CDR3 loop spans 12 amino acids. Germline CDR1 is SGHAT and CDR2 is FQNNGV. This sample stems from a study of early T cells in non-severe SARS-CoV-2 infection. As for the study in general: Chains from this unsorted whole-blood bulk RNA could not be paired.

Study results and limitations: Database matching using VDJdb favored anti-spike CD8 responses, with private and CD4 specificities left missing.

The protocol attached unique molecular identifiers to individual cDNA molecules. Each CDR3 protein gets one entry after TCRdb re-called the 5' RACE reads with MiXCR. The sample has roughly 57,000 distinct CDR3 sequences, approximately 12% seen once. This TCR was recovered from an adult who was a healthcare worker with PCR-confirmed SARS-CoV-2 infection or an uninfected control (not recorded which). What was sequenced was whole blood. The chain links TRBV11-2 to TRBJ1-2; D ambiguous. CDR3 loop: CASSNGLQGYTF. CDR3 sequence (DNA): TGTGCCAGCAGCAACGGACTTCAGGGCTACACCTTC. Looking up the rest from reference TRBV11-2 and TRBJ1-2 gives the full variable domain: EAGVAQSPRYKIIEKRQSVAFWCNPISGHATLYWYQQILGQGPKLLIQFQNNGVVDDSQLPKDRFSAERLKGVDSTLKIQPAKLEDSAVYLCASSNGLQGYTFGSGTRLTVV.